The rows below give T cell receptor beta chains drawn from one sample of a study of blood T cell repertoires in COVID-19. Data came from immunoSEQ multiplex PCR; TCRdb stores just in-frame clones and leaves some out. The sample holds 180,000 or so clones, 70% to 90% seen once. The sample consisted of peripheral blood. All receptors derive from a human donor with active or convalescent COVID-19. The donor label of this sample is uncertain. Each CDR3 is given with its conserved first and last residue. A D gene is named only where the DNA matches it firmly. The size of a clone is reported for some rows only, either as once, few or many, or as a class for expanded clones.

TRBJ1-1,.,TRBV19,.,TGTGCCAGTAGCCCCCGGGGTTTAAACACTGAAGCTTTCTTT,CASSPRGLNTEAFF
TRBJ2-3,.,TRBV7-9,.,TGTGCCAGCAGCCTGCCTGGGCCTAGCACAGATACGCAGTATTTT,CASSLPGPSTDTQYF
TRBJ2-2,.,TRBV19,.,TGTGCCAGTAGCCTGGGAGGAGGCAGGTACACCGGGGAGCTGTTTTTT,CASSLGGGRYTGELFF
TRBJ1-1,.,TRBV18,TRBD1,TGTGCCAGCGTGAAGGGGGCCATGAACACTGAAGCTTTCTTT,CASVKGAMNTEAFF
TRBJ2-1,once,TRBV9,TRBD2,TGTGCCAGCAGCGCGGGACTAGTTAGCTCCTACAATGAGCAGTTCTTC,CASSAGLVSSYNEQFF
TRBJ2-5,.,TRBV7-9,.,TGTGCCAGCAGCCCGAACCCGGCTAGAAGGGAGACCCAGTACTTC,CASSPNPARRETQYF
TRBJ2-7,.,TRBV10-3,TRBD1,TGTGCCATCAACCAGCAACCGGGACAGGGGGCCGGAGAGCAGTACTTC,CAINQQPGQGAGEQYF
TRBJ2-3,.,TRBV13,TRBD2,TGTGCCAGCAGCTTTAATCGCGGGAGGGGCACAGATACGCAGTATTTT,CASSFNRGRGTDTQYF
TRBJ2-2,few,TRBV3-1/TRBV3-2,TRBD2,TGTGCCAGCAGCCAAGAGCAGATAGCGGGGGACACCGGGGAGCTGTTTTTT,CASSQEQIAGDTGELFF
TRBJ2-2,once,TRBV7-9,TRBD2,TGTGCCAGCAGCTTACTAGCGGGACAGCATCCCACCGGGGAGCTGTTTTTT,CASSLLAGQHPTGELFF
TRBJ1-2,.,TRBV28,.,TGTGCCAGCGGCCAACAGATCTATGGCTACACCTTC,CASGQQIYGYTF
TRBJ2-3,.,TRBV5-1,.,TGCGCCAGCAGCTTGGGTGCGGCGGTCAATACGCAGTATTTT,CASSLGAAVNTQYF
TRBJ1-1,.,TRBV7-9,.,TGTGCCAGCAGCTTGTATCGCGGGGGCACTGAAGCTTTCTTT,CASSLYRGGTEAFF
TRBJ2-1,.,TRBV4-1,.,TGCGCCAGCAGCTCGCGAGGGAACAGAGCCAATGAGCAGTTCTTC,CASSSRGNRANEQFF
TRBJ2-5,.,TRBV5-3,TRBD2,TGTGCCAGAAGCCCGGGACTAGCGGGAGGGCCGGAGACCCAGTACTTC,CARSPGLAGGPETQYF
TRBJ1-5,.,TRBV9,.,TGTGCCAGCAGCGCGGGGGTCAGTCAGCCCCAGCATTTT,CASSAGVSQPQHF
TRBJ1-4,.,TRBV27,.,TGTGCCAGCTCCCCCACTGCAACTAATGAAAAACTGTTTTTT,CASSPTATNEKLFF
TRBJ2-1,.,TRBV30,.,TGTGCCTGGAGCGCCGGTGAGGGTGAGCAGTTCTTC,CAWSAGEGEQFF
TRBJ2-2,once,TRBV14,TRBD2,TGTGCCAGCAGCCTAGGGACTAGCGGGATTGTCGGGGAGCTGTTTTTT,CASSLGTSGIVGELFF
TRBJ2-7,few,TRBV18,TRBD2,TGTGCCAGCTCACCGCCCGGGACTAGCGGGAGGGCCTACGAGCAGTACTTC,CASSPPGTSGRAYEQYF
TRBJ2-1,.,TRBV24-1,TRBD1,TGTGCCACCAGTGACACGGACAGGCCCTTCAACAATGAGCAGTTCTTC,CATSDTDRPFNNEQFF
TRBJ2-2,.,TRBV25-1,TRBD1,TGTGCCAGCAGTTCGGGACAGGGGGACACCGGGGAGCTGTTTTTT,CASSSGQGDTGELFF
TRBJ1-4,.,TRBV3-1/TRBV3-2,.,TGTGCCAGCAGCCAAGATGAGAGGGTACGAGGGGAAAAACTGTTTTTT,CASSQDERVRGEKLFF
TRBJ2-2,.,TRBV9,TRBD2,TGTGCCAGCAGCGTAAGGGCGGGAGGTACCGGGGAGCTGTTTTTT,CASSVRAGGTGELFF
TRBJ2-1,.,TRBV3-1/TRBV3-2,TRBD2,TGTGCCAGCAGCCTCAGAGCGCCTAGCGGGAGCGATGAGCAGTTCTTC,CASSLRAPSGSDEQFF
TRBJ2-1,.,TRBV6-1,TRBD2,TGTGCCAGCAGTGGAACTAGCGGGAGAACCTACAATGAGCAGTTCTTC,CASSGTSGRTYNEQFF
TRBJ2-1,.,TRBV7-9,TRBD2,TGTGCCACAACCTTTTTAGTGGGGGGGAAGTCCTACAATGAGCAGTTCTTC,CATTFLVGGKSYNEQFF
TRBJ2-3,.,TRBV19,TRBD2,TGTGCCAGTACCCTCGGACTAGCGGGGGCCGGAAGCACAGATACGCAGTATTTT,CASTLGLAGAGSTDTQYF
TRBJ1-5,.,TRBV6-2/TRBV6-3,.,TGTGCCAGCAGCCCAGGGGTGAACGGACAGCCCCAGCATTTT,CASSPGVNGQPQHF
TRBJ2-5,.,TRBV18,.,TGTGCCAGCTCACCGCACGGGGAGACCCAGTACTTC,CASSPHGETQYF
TRBJ2-3,.,TRBV30,.,TGTGCCTGGGGGATGGGCGGGGGCGCCGATACGCAGTATTTT,CAWGMGGGADTQYF
TRBJ1-6,.,TRBV27,.,TGTGCCAGCAGCCCTAAGGGGCTCTTTAATTCACCCCTCCACTTT,CASSPKGLFNSPLHF
TRBJ1-4,once,TRBV6-5,TRBD1,TGTGCCAGTAAAACAGGGGGGAGTAATGAAAAACTGTTTTTT,CASKTGGSNEKLFF
TRBJ2-7,once,TRBV9,.,TGTGCCAGCAGCGGCGGGACAGCCTACGAGCAGTACTTC,CASSGGTAYEQYF
TRBJ1-6,.,TRBV30,TRBD1,TGTGCCTGGAGCTGGCAGGGGGCGCCTGGGCGATCACCCCTCCACTTT,CAWSWQGAPGRSPLHF
TRBJ2-1,.,TRBV4-2,.,TGTGCCAGCAGCCAAGAAAGGGGAACTTACAATGAGCAGTTCTTC,CASSQERGTYNEQFF
TRBJ1-6,few,TRBV11-2,.,TGTGCCAGCAGATTCTTTTCCGGGACAACGGGTTCACCCCTCCACTTT,CASRFFSGTTGSPLHF
TRBJ1-3,.,TRBV7-6,TRBD1,TGTGCCAGCAGCAGGACAGGTTCGGCCTCTGGAAACACCATATATTTT,CASSRTGSASGNTIYF
TRBJ2-7,.,TRBV5-4,TRBD2,TGTGCCAGCAGCCCCTATGGTAGCGGGATCTACGAGCAGTACTTC,CASSPYGSGIYEQYF
TRBJ1-1,.,TRBV5-5,.,TGTGCCAGCAGCCCTGGTATGGCAGACACCATCTCCACTGAAGCTTTCTTT,CASSPGMADTISTEAFF
TRBJ2-5,once,TRBV18,TRBD2,TGTGCCAGCTCACCAAATCTAGCGGGAACCGAGACCCAGTACTTC,CASSPNLAGTETQYF
TRBJ1-2,many,TRBV29-1,.,TGCAGCGCCCTGACAGGCTATGGCTACACCTTC,CSALTGYGYTF
TRBJ1-5,.,TRBV2,.,TGTGCCAGCGAGGAAGGCGGCAATCAGCCCCAGCATTTT,CASEEGGNQPQHF
TRBJ1-2,.,TRBV3-1/TRBV3-2,.,TGTGCCAGCAGCCAACTCTATGGCTACACCTTC,CASSQLYGYTF
TRBJ1-2,.,TRBV6-5,.,TGTGCCAGCAGCTCTACCGAACTTAATGGCTACACCTTC,CASSSTELNGYTF
TRBJ2-1,.,TRBV27,.,TGTGCCAGCAGTTTAAAACTTCTTTGGCCAGGGGGGTCCCGCCATGAGCAGTTCTTC,CASSLKLLWPGGSRHEQFF
TRBJ1-5,many,TRBV6-2/TRBV6-3,.,TGTGCCAGCAGTTACCTCTCTTCGACAGGCAATCAGCCCCAGCATTTT,CASSYLSSTGNQPQHF